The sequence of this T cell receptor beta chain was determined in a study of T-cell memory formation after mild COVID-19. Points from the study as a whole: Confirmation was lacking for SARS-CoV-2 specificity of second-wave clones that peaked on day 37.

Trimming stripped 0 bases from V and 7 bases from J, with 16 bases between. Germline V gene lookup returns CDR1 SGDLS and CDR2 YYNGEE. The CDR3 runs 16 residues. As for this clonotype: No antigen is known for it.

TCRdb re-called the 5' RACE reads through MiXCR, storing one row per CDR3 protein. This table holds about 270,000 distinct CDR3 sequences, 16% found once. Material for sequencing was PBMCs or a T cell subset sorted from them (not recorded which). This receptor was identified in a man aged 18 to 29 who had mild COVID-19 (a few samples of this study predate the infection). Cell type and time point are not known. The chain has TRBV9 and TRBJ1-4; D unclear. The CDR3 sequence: CASSVDPTLKVEKLFF. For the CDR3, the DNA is TGTGCCAGCAGCGTAGACCCAACGTTAAAAGTTGAAAAACTGTTTTTT.